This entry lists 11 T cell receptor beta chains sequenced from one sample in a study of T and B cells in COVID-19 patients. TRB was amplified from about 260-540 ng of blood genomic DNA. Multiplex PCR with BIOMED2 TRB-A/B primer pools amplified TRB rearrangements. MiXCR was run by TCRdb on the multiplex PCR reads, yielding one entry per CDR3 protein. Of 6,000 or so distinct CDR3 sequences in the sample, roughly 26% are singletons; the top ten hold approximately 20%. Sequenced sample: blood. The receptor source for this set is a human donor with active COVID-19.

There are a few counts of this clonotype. CDR3 region: CSATAGGFGTQYF. CDR3 DNA: TGCAGTGCTACGGCGGGAGGGTTCGGGACCCAGTACTTC. This chain connects TRBV20-1 to TRBJ2-5, with TRBD2 matching over 9 bases. CDR1 is DFQATT and CDR2 is SNEGSKA in the germline V gene (reference sequence). The V gene end was trimmed by 4 bases and the J gene end by 7 bases; junction bases not matched to a gene: 7. This CDR3 comprises 13 residues.

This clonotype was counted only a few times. The CDR3 is CASSQSRQQETQYF. For the CDR3, the DNA is TGTGCCAGCAGCCAAAGTCGACAACAAGAGACCCAGTACTTC. J is TRBJ2-5 and V is TRBV4-2, with D hard to call. CDR3 size: 14 residues. V dropped 2 bases and J dropped 2 bases, with 9 bases sitting between them. Per germline, CDR1 LGHNA and CDR2 YNFKEQ.

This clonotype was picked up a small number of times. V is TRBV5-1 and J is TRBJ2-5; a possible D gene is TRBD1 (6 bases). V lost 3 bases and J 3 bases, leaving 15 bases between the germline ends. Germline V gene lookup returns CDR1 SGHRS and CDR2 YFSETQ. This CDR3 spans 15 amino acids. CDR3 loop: CASSYLTGTKETQYF. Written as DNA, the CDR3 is TGCGCCAGCAGCTACCTGACAGGCACCAAAGAGACCCAGTACTTC.

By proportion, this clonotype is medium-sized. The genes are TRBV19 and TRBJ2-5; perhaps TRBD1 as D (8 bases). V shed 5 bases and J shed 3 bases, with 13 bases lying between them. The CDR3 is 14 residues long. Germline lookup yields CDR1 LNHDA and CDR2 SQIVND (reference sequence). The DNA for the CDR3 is TGTGCCAGTAGTGTTACAGGGGGGGAAGAGACCCAGTACTTC. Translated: CASSVTGGEETQYF.

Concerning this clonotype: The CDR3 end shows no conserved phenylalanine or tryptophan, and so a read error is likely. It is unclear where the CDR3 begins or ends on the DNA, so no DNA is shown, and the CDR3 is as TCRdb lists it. Here the CDR3 reads CASRRNPAGANVRTG. The V gene is TRBV6-5, the J gene TRBJ2-6; TRBD2, as called in the table, went unchecked against the DNA. The length of the CDR3 is 15 amino acids, counting both ends. From germline, CDR1 is MNHEY and CDR2 SVGAGI.

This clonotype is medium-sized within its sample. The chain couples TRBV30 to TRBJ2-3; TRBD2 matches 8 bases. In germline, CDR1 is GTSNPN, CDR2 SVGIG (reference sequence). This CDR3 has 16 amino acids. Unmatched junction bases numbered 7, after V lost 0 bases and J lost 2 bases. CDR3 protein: CAWSVGLEALTDTQYF. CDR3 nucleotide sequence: TGTGCCTGGAGTGTGGGACTAGAAGCACTCACAGATACGCAGTATTTT.

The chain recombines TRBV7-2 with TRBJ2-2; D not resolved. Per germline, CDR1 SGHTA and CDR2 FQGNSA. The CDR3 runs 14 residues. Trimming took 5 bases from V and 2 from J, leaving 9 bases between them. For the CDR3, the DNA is TGTGCCAGCAGCAAGGATGTTAACACCGGGGAGCTGTTTTTT. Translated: CASSKDVNTGELFF.

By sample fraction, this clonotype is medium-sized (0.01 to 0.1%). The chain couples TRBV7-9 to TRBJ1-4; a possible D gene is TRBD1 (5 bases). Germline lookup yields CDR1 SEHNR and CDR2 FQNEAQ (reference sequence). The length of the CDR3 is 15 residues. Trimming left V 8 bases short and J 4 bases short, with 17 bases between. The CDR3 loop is CASGGGDGSNEKLFF. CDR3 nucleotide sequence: TGTGCCAGCGGGGGAGGGGACGGGAGTAATGAAAAACTGTTTTTT. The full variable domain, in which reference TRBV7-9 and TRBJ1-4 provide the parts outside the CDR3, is DTGVSQNPRHKITKRGQNVTFRCDPISEHNRLYWYRQTLGQGPEFLTYFQNEAQLEKSRLLSDRFSAERPKGSFSTLEIQRTEQGDSAMYLCASGGGDGSNEKLFFGSGTQLSVL.

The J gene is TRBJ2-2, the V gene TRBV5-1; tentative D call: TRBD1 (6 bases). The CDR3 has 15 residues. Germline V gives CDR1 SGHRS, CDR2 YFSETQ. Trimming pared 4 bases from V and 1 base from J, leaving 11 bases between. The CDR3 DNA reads TGCGCCAGCAGCAGTACGACAGGGAACACCGGGGAGCTGTTTTTT. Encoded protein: CASSSTTGNTGELFF.

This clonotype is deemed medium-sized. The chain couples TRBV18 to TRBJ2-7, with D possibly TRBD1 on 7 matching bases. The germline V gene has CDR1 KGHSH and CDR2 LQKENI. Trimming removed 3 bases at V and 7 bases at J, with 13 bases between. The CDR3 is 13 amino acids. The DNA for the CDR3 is TGTGCCAGCTCACCCCGACAGGGAGGTGAGCAGTACTTC. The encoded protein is CASSPRQGGEQYF.

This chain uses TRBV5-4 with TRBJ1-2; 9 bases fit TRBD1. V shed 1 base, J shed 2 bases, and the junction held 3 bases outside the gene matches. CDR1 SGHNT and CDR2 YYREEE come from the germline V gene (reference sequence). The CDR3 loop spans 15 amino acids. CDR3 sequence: CASSLQTGGNYGYTF. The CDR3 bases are TGTGCCAGCAGCTTGCAGACAGGGGGAAACTATGGCTACACCTTC.